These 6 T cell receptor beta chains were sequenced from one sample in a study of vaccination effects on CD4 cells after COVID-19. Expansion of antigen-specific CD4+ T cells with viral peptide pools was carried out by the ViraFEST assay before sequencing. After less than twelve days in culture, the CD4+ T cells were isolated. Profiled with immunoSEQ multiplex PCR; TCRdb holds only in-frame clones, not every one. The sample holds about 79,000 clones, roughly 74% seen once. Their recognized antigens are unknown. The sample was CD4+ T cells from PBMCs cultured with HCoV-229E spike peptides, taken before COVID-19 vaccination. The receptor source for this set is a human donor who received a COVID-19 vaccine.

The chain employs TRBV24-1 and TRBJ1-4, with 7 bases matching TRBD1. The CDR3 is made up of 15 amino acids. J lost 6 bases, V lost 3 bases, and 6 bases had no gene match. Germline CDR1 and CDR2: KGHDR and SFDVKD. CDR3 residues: CATSDPRDSYEKLFF. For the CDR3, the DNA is TGTGCCACCAGTGATCCCCGGGACAGCTATGAAAAACTGTTTTTT.

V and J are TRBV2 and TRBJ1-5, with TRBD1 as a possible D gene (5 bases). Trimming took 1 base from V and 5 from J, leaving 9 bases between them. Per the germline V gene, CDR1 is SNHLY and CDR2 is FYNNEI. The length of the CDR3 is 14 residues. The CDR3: CASSEGGGDQPQHF. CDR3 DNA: TGTGCCAGCAGTGAAGGCGGGGGAGATCAGCCCCAGCATTTT.

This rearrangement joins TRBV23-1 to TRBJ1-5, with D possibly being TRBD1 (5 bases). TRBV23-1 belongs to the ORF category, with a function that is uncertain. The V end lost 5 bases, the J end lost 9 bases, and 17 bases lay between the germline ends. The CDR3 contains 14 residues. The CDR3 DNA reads TGCGCCAGCAGTGAGGCGGACATGAAACGGCCCCAGCATTTT. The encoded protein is CASSEADMKRPQHF.

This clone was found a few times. Here the CDR3 reads CASRGTGAGDTQYF. For the CDR3, the DNA is TGTGCCAGCAGGGGTACAGGGGCAGGGGATACGCAGTATTTT. The V gene is TRBV27, the J gene TRBJ2-3, with 7 positions matching TRBD1. The CDR3 runs 14 residues. J was trimmed by 6 bases and V by 6 bases; bases with no gene match: 9. CDR1 is MNHEY and CDR2 is SMNVEV in the germline V gene (reference sequence).

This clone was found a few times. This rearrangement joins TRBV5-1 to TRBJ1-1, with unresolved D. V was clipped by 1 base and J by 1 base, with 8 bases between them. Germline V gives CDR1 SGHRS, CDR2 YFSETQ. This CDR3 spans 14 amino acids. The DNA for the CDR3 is TGCGCCAGCAGCTTGTACTGGGGGAACACTGAAGCTTTCTTT. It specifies CASSLYWGNTEAFF.

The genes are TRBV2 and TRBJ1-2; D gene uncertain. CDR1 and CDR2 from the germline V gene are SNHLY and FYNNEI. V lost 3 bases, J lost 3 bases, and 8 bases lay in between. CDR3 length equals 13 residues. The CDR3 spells CASSEAVYYGYTF. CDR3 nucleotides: TGTGCCAGCAGTGAGGCAGTTTACTATGGCTACACCTTC.